These T cell receptor beta chains were read from a single sample in a study of PD-1 and CTLA-4 blockade in melanoma. Here immunoSEQ multiplex PCR was the method, and the copy in TCRdb shows in-frame clones only, minus some. The table includes over 15,000 clones, 70% detected once. Sequenced here: CD8+ T cells from peripheral blood, sampled from a patient given anti-PD-1 treatment. The receptors come from a human donor with melanoma. The CDR3 runs from the conserved cysteine through the conserved F or W. A D gene is named only where the DNA matches it firmly. Not all rows give a size; the values are once, few, many and, for expanded clones, a class.

d_call: -; clone_size: -; j_call: TRBJ2-1; v_call: TRBV5-1; cdr3_aa: CASSYGEVQFF; cdr3_nt: TGCGCCAGCAGTTATGGGGAAGTCCAGTTCTTC
d_call: -; clone_size: -; j_call: TRBJ2-1; v_call: TRBV2; cdr3_aa: CATPGSYNEQFF; cdr3_nt: TGTGCCACCCCCGGCTCGTACAATGAGCAGTTCTTC
d_call: -; clone_size: -; j_call: TRBJ1-2; v_call: TRBV5-6; cdr3_aa: CASSPRTGWLNYGYTF; cdr3_nt: TGTGCCAGCAGCCCGCGAACAGGATGGCTGAACTATGGCTACACCTTC
d_call: -; clone_size: -; j_call: TRBJ2-1; v_call: TRBV27; cdr3_aa: CASSLSGKGDNEQFF; cdr3_nt: TGTGCCAGCAGTTTATCCGGCAAAGGGGACAATGAGCAGTTCTTC
d_call: -; clone_size: -; j_call: TRBJ2-2; v_call: TRBV10-2; cdr3_aa: CASRQQANTGELFF; cdr3_nt: TGCGCCAGCCGGCAGCAAGCGAACACCGGGGAGCTGTTTTTT
d_call: -; clone_size: -; j_call: TRBJ2-3; v_call: TRBV11-2; cdr3_aa: CASSLIGGPDTQYF; cdr3_nt: TGTGCCAGCAGCTTGATAGGGGGACCAGATACGCAGTATTTT
d_call: -; clone_size: once; j_call: TRBJ1-2; v_call: TRBV10-3; cdr3_aa: CAISESETLWGYTF; cdr3_nt: TGTGCCATCAGTGAGTCGGAGACCCTGTGGGGCTACACCTTC
d_call: -; clone_size: -; j_call: TRBJ2-2; v_call: TRBV5-6; cdr3_aa: CASSLRGAGELFF; cdr3_nt: TGTGCCAGCAGCTTGCGAGGGGCCGGGGAGCTGTTTTTT
d_call: TRBD1; clone_size: once; j_call: TRBJ2-5; v_call: TRBV5-6; cdr3_aa: CASSLGRGYETQYF; cdr3_nt: TGTGCCAGCAGCTTGGGCAGGGGGTATGAGACCCAGTACTTC
d_call: -; clone_size: few; j_call: TRBJ2-3; v_call: TRBV5-4; cdr3_aa: CASSPPRDTDTQYF; cdr3_nt: TGTGCCAGCAGCCCCCCGCGTGACACAGATACGCAGTATTTT
d_call: TRBD2; clone_size: -; j_call: TRBJ2-1; v_call: TRBV5-4; cdr3_aa: CASSPSERETNEQFF; cdr3_nt: TGTGCCAGCAGCCCCTCGGAGCGGGAGACTAATGAGCAGTTCTTC
d_call: -; clone_size: -; j_call: TRBJ2-3; v_call: TRBV6-6; cdr3_aa: CASRYVLLDTQYF; cdr3_nt: TGTGCCAGCAGATACGTATTATTAGATACGCAGTATTTT
d_call: TRBD2; clone_size: medium-sized; j_call: TRBJ2-1; v_call: TRBV5-4; cdr3_aa: CASSLGSLAGVNEQFF; cdr3_nt: TGTGCCAGCAGCCTGGGCAGTCTAGCGGGAGTAAATGAGCAGTTCTTC
d_call: -; clone_size: once; j_call: TRBJ2-1; v_call: TRBV11-2; cdr3_aa: CASSSYRDPGFF; cdr3_nt: TGTGCCAGCAGCTCCTACCGGGACCCCGGATTCTTC
d_call: -; clone_size: -; j_call: TRBJ2-3; v_call: TRBV11-2; cdr3_aa: CASSLGGRGTDTQYF; cdr3_nt: TGTGCCAGCAGCTTAGGGGGCAGGGGCACAGATACGCAGTATTTT
d_call: -; clone_size: few; j_call: TRBJ1-5; v_call: TRBV6-5; cdr3_aa: CASRDRNNQPQHF; cdr3_nt: TGTGCCAGCAGGGACAGAAACAATCAGCCCCAGCATTTT
d_call: TRBD1; clone_size: -; j_call: TRBJ1-1; v_call: TRBV11-2; cdr3_aa: CASSETGQRNTEAFF; cdr3_nt: TGTGCCAGCAGCGAAACGGGACAGAGGAACACTGAAGCTTTCTTT
d_call: -; clone_size: -; j_call: TRBJ2-2; v_call: TRBV2; cdr3_aa: CAREGQPNTGELFF; cdr3_nt: TGTGCCAGGGAGGGACAGCCGAACACCGGGGAGCTGTTTTTT
d_call: TRBD1; clone_size: -; j_call: TRBJ2-3; v_call: TRBV29-1; cdr3_aa: CSGTPEYRGRPTDTQYF; cdr3_nt: TGCAGCGGCACTCCGGAATACAGGGGGCGACCCACAGATACGCAGTATTTT
d_call: -; clone_size: few; j_call: TRBJ2-1; v_call: TRBV7-6; cdr3_aa: CASMFRAGESLESSYNEQFF; cdr3_nt: TGTGCCAGCATGTTCCGAGCGGGTGAATCCCTAGAGAGCTCCTACAATGAGCAGTTCTTC
d_call: TRBD1; clone_size: -; j_call: TRBJ1-2; v_call: TRBV5-1; cdr3_aa: CASSPGQGGGYTF; cdr3_nt: TGCGCCAGCAGCCCGGGACAGGGAGGCGGCTACACCTTC
d_call: TRBD1; clone_size: -; j_call: TRBJ2-1; v_call: TRBV4-1; cdr3_aa: CASSRRTGENEQFF; cdr3_nt: TGCGCCAGCAGCCGCCGGACAGGGGAAAATGAGCAGTTCTTC
d_call: -; clone_size: -; j_call: TRBJ2-7; v_call: TRBV7-9; cdr3_aa: CASSLGIGSRSYEQYF; cdr3_nt: TGTGCCAGCAGCTTAGGTATAGGGAGTCGCTCGTACGAGCAGTACTTC
d_call: -; clone_size: -; j_call: TRBJ1-2; v_call: TRBV6-5; cdr3_aa: CASRSGSYGYTF; cdr3_nt: TGTGCCAGCAGGTCAGGGAGCTATGGCTACACCTTC
d_call: -; clone_size: -; j_call: TRBJ2-5; v_call: TRBV5-6; cdr3_aa: CASSLPGGRETQYF; cdr3_nt: TGTGCCAGCAGCTTGCCGGGGGGCCGGGAGACCCAGTACTTC
d_call: -; clone_size: few; j_call: TRBJ1-5; v_call: TRBV6-6; cdr3_aa: CASSYSIGNGNQPQHF; cdr3_nt: TGTGCCAGCAGTTACTCGATCGGGAATGGCAATCAGCCCCAGCATTTT
d_call: TRBD2; clone_size: -; j_call: TRBJ2-7; v_call: TRBV19; cdr3_aa: CASSRTSATYEQYF; cdr3_nt: TGTGCCAGTAGTCGGACTAGCGCGACCTACGAGCAGTACTTC
d_call: -; clone_size: -; j_call: TRBJ2-1; v_call: TRBV13; cdr3_aa: CASSPDGNNEQFF; cdr3_nt: TGTGCCAGCAGCCCGGACGGAAACAATGAGCAGTTCTTC
d_call: TRBD2; clone_size: -; j_call: TRBJ2-2; v_call: TRBV19; cdr3_aa: CASRPSGVSGELFF; cdr3_nt: TGTGCCAGTAGGCCTAGCGGGGTATCCGGGGAGCTGTTTTTT
d_call: -; clone_size: few; j_call: TRBJ2-7; v_call: TRBV19; cdr3_aa: CASSTAPYPHYEQYF; cdr3_nt: TGTGCCAGTAGTACCGCACCATACCCGCATTACGAGCAGTACTTC
d_call: -; clone_size: -; j_call: TRBJ1-4; v_call: TRBV25-1; cdr3_aa: CASSEYRGTNEKLFF; cdr3_nt: TGTGCCAGCAGTGAATACAGGGGAACTAATGAAAAACTGTTTTTT
d_call: -; clone_size: few; j_call: TRBJ2-7; v_call: TRBV21-1; cdr3_aa: CASSPGGQGIYEQYF; cdr3_nt: TGTGCCAGCAGCCCGGGGGGACAGGGGATTTACGAGCAGTACTTC
d_call: TRBD1; clone_size: once; j_call: TRBJ1-5; v_call: TRBV5-5; cdr3_aa: CASSSPGQGDNQPQHF; cdr3_nt: TGTGCCAGCAGCTCGCCGGGACAGGGTGACAATCAGCCCCAGCATTTT
d_call: TRBD2; clone_size: -; j_call: TRBJ2-5; v_call: TRBV6-1; cdr3_aa: CASSEGGLAIGETQYF; cdr3_nt: TGTGCCAGCAGTGAAGGGGGACTAGCCATTGGGGAGACCCAGTACTTC
d_call: -; clone_size: -; j_call: TRBJ2-1; v_call: TRBV6-5; cdr3_aa: CASRNTGNEQFF; cdr3_nt: TGTGCCAGCAGGAACACAGGTAATGAGCAGTTCTTC
d_call: -; clone_size: once; j_call: TRBJ1-5; v_call: TRBV4-2; cdr3_aa: CASSQEGGSNQPQHF; cdr3_nt: TGTGCCAGCAGCCAGGAAGGGGGTAGCAATCAGCCCCAGCATTTT
d_call: -; clone_size: -; j_call: TRBJ1-1; v_call: TRBV11-3; cdr3_aa: CASSPTNDRGPNTEAFF; cdr3_nt: TGTGCCAGCAGCCCTACTAACGATCGGGGGCCGAACACTGAAGCTTTCTTT
d_call: -; clone_size: -; j_call: TRBJ1-1; v_call: TRBV6-5; cdr3_aa: CASSYSIQGGTEAFF; cdr3_nt: TGTGCCAGCAGTTACTCGATCCAGGGCGGCACTGAAGCTTTCTTT
d_call: TRBD2; clone_size: -; j_call: TRBJ2-2; v_call: TRBV4-1; cdr3_aa: CASSQVFQTSGYTGELFF; cdr3_nt: TGCGCCAGCAGCCAAGTTTTTCAGACTAGCGGGTATACCGGGGAGCTGTTTTTT
d_call: -; clone_size: -; j_call: TRBJ2-2; v_call: TRBV12-3/TRBV12-4; cdr3_aa: CASSFMGELFF; cdr3_nt: TGTGCCAGCAGTTTTATGGGGGAGCTGTTTTTT
d_call: TRBD1; clone_size: -; j_call: TRBJ1-4; v_call: TRBV19; cdr3_aa: CASSIQIVGQGREKLFF; cdr3_nt: TGTGCCAGTAGTATACAGATAGTAGGACAGGGAAGGGAAAAACTGTTTTTT
d_call: -; clone_size: -; j_call: TRBJ1-1; v_call: TRBV11-3; cdr3_aa: CASSRTLNTEAFF; cdr3_nt: TGTGCCAGCAGCCGGACACTGAACACTGAAGCTTTCTTT
d_call: -; clone_size: -; j_call: TRBJ2-7; v_call: TRBV6-5; cdr3_aa: CASSYSAIYEQYF; cdr3_nt: TGTGCCAGCAGTTACTCGGCCATCTACGAGCAGTACTTC
d_call: -; clone_size: -; j_call: TRBJ2-1; v_call: TRBV6-4; cdr3_aa: CASSRETGADNEQFF; cdr3_nt: TGTGCCAGCAGTAGAGAAACGGGAGCGGACAATGAGCAGTTCTTC
d_call: -; clone_size: -; j_call: TRBJ2-4; v_call: TRBV29-1; cdr3_aa: CSAKILAKNIQYF; cdr3_nt: TGCAGCGCAAAGATTCTAGCCAAAAACATTCAGTACTTC
d_call: -; clone_size: few; j_call: TRBJ1-5; v_call: TRBV6-5; cdr3_aa: CASSYSRGDRQPQHF; cdr3_nt: TGTGCCAGCAGTTACTCGAGAGGGGACCGGCAGCCCCAGCATTTT
d_call: TRBD2; clone_size: -; j_call: TRBJ2-5; v_call: TRBV20-1; cdr3_aa: CSASPRTSGRLETQYF; cdr3_nt: TGCAGTGCTAGTCCTCGGACTAGCGGGAGGCTAGAGACCCAGTACTTC
d_call: -; clone_size: -; j_call: TRBJ1-1; v_call: TRBV18; cdr3_aa: CASSPIGMNTEAFF; cdr3_nt: TGTGCCAGCTCACCAATTGGGATGAACACTGAAGCTTTCTTT
d_call: TRBD1; clone_size: medium-sized; j_call: TRBJ1-5; v_call: TRBV19; cdr3_aa: CASSPQGSQPQHF; cdr3_nt: TGTGCCAGTAGTCCACAGGGGAGTCAGCCCCAGCATTTT
d_call: -; clone_size: -; j_call: TRBJ2-7; v_call: TRBV7-6; cdr3_aa: CASSLSPAGSMDEQYF; cdr3_nt: TGTGCCAGCAGCTTATCCCCAGCGGGCTCGATGGACGAGCAGTACTTC